The clone carrying this TCR beta chain was seen a few times. What it binds is not known. Germline V CDR1 and CDR2: MDHEN, SYDVKM. The CDR3 runs 17 residues. After removal of 3 bases from V and 1 base from J, the junction contained 7 bases not matched to a gene. The data were taken from a study of breast tumors, draining lymph nodes, adjacent tissues. The lymph nodes were axillary draining lymph nodes from breast cancer patients. Findings and limits, study-wide: Compared with lymph nodes, tumors were less diverse; compared with nontumor tissue, more. Luminal-like breast cancer showed significantly higher tumor–nontumor repertoire similarity than basal-like.

TCRdb used MiXCR to reprocess the multiplex PCR reads, holding one entry per CDR3 protein. The table shows approximately 120,000 distinct CDR3 sequences, with around 21% occurring only once. This sequence originates from a female donor with breast cancer. Some clones in this sample may be carry-over from other donors' samples. This chain connects TRBV28 to TRBJ1-5; the match to TRBD1 covers 9 bases. Sequenced material: axillary lymph node tissue. CDR3 in amino acids: CASSFPSGTGSNQPQHF. DNA of the CDR3: TGTGCCAGCAGTTTCCCGTCTGGGACAGGGAGCAATCAGCCCCAGCATTTT.